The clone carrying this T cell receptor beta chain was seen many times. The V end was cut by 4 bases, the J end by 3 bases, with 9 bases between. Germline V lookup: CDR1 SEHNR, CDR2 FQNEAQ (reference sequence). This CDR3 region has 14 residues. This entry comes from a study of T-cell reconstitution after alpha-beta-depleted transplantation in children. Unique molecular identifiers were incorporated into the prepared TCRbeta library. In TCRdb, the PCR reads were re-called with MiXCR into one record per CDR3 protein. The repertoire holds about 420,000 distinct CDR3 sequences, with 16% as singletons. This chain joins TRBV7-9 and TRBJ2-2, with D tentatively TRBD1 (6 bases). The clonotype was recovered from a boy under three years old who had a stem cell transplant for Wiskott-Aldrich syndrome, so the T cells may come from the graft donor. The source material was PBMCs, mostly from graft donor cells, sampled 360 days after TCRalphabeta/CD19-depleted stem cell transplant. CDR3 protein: CASSYDRYTGELFF. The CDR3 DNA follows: TGTGCCAGCAGCTACGACAGGTACACCGGGGAGCTGTTTTTT.